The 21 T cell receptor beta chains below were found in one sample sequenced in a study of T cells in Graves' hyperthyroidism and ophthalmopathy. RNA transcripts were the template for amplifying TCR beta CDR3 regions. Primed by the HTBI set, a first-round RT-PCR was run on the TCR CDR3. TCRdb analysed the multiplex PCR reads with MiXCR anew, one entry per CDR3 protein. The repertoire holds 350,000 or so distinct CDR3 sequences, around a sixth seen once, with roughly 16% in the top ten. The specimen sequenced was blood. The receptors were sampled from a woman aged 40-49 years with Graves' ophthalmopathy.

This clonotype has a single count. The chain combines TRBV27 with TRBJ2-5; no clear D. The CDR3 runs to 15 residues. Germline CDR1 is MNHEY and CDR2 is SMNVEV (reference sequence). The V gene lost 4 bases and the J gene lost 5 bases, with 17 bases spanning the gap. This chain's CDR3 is CASSSLSDPVETQYF. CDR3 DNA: TGTGCCAGCAGTTCGCTGTCGGACCCGGTTGAGACCCAGTACTTC.

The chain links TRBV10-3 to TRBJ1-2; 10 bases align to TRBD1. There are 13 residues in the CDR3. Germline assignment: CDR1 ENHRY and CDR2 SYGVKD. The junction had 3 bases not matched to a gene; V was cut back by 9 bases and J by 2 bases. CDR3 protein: CAIGTGDNYGYTF. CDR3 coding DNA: TGTGCCATTGGGACAGGGGACAACTATGGCTACACCTTC.

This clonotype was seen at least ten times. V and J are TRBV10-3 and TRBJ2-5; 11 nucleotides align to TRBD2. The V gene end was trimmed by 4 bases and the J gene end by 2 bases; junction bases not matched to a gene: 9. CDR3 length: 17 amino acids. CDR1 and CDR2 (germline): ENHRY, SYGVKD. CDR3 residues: CAISVAGTSGLQETQYF. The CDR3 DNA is TGTGCCATCAGTGTTGCCGGGACTAGCGGCCTGCAAGAGACCCAGTACTTC.

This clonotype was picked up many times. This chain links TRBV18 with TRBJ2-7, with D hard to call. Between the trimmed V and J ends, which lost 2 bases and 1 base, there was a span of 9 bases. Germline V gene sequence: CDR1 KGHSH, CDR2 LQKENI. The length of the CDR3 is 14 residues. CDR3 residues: CASSPKSDSYEQYF. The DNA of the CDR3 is TGTGCCAGCTCACCAAAATCGGATTCCTACGAGCAGTACTTC.

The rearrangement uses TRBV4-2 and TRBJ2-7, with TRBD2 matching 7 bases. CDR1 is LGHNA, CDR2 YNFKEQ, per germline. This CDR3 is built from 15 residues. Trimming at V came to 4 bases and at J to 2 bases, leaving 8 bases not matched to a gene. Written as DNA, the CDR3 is TGTGCCAGCAGCCGGGATGTAGGGAGGGCCTACGAGCAGTACTTC. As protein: CASSRDVGRAYEQYF.

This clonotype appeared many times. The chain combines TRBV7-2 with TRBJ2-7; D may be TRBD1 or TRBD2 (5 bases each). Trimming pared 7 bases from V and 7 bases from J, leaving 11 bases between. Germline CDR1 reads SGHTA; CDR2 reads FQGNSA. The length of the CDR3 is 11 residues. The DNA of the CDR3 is TGTGCCAGCACCAGAGGGGTTGAGCAGTACTTC. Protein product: CASTRGVEQYF. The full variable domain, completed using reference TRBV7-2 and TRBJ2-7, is GAGVSQSPSNKVTEKGKDVELRCDPISGHTALYWYRQSLGQGLEFLIYFQGNSAPDKSGLPSDRFSAERTGGSVSTLTIQRTQQEDSAVYLCASTRGVEQYFGPGTRLTVT.

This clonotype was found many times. CDR3 nucleotide sequence: TGTGCCAGCAGTTGGGAGGCTACCCCTACCACAGGAGAGCAGTACTTC. Its protein is CASSWEATPTTGEQYF. The gene calls are TRBV6-5 and TRBJ2-7, with a tentative D call TRBD2 (6 bases). Between the trimmed V and J ends, which lost 4 bases and 7 bases, there was a span of 23 bases. The CDR3 is made up of 16 amino acids. Germline CDR1 reads MNHEY; CDR2 reads SVGAGI.

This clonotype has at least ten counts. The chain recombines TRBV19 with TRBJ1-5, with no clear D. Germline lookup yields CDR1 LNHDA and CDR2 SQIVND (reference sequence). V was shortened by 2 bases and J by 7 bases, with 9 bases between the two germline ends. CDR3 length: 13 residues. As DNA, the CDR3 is TGTGCCAGTAGTATACCCGGAGGACAGCCCCAGCATTTT. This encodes CASSIPGGQPQHF.

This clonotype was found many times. CDR3 sequence (DNA): TGCAGCGTTCAGACTAGTTTCAGGCAGTACTTC. This sequence encodes CSVQTSFRQYF. The rearrangement uses TRBV29-1 and TRBJ2-7, with a weak D call TRBD2 (6 bases). The CDR3 contains 11 residues. Germline CDR1 and CDR2: SQVTM and ANQGSEA. V was pared by 5 bases and J by 9 bases, with 14 bases between.

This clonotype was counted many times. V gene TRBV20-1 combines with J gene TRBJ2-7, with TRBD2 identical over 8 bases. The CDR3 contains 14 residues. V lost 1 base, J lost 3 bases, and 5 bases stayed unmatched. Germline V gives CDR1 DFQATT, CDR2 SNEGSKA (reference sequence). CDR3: CSARVPREVYEQYF. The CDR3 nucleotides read TGCAGTGCTAGAGTCCCGCGGGAGGTCTACGAGCAGTACTTC.

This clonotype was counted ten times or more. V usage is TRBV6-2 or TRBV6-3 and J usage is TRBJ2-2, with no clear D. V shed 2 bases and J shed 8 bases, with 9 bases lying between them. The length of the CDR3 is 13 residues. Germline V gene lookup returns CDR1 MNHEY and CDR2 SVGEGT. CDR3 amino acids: CASSYEIRGELFF. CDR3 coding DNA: TGTGCCAGCAGTTACGAGATTCGGGGGGAGCTGTTTTTT.

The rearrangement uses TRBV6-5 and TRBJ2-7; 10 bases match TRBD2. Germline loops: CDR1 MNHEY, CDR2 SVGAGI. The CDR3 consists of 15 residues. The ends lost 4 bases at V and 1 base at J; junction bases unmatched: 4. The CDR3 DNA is TGTGCCAGCAGTTCGCAACTAGCGGGATCCTACGAGCAGTACTTC. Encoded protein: CASSSQLAGSYEQYF.

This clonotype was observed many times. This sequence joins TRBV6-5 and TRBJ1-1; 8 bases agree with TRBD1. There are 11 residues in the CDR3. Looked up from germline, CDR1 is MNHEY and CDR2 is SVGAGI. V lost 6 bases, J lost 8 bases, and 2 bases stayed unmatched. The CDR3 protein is CASRRDREAFF. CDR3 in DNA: TGTGCCAGCAGACGGGACAGGGAAGCTTTCTTT.

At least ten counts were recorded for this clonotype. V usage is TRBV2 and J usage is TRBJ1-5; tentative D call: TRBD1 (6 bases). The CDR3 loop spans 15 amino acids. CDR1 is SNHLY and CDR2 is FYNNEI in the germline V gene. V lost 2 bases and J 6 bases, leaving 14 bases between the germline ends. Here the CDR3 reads CASSEIPGVGQPQHF. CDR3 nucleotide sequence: TGTGCCAGCAGTGAAATCCCAGGGGTCGGTCAGCCCCAGCATTTT.

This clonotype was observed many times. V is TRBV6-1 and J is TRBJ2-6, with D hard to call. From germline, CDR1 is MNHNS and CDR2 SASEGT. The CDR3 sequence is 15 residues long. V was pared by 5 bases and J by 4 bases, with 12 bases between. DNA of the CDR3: TGTGCCAGCAGTCTGAGAGCGATGGGGGCCAACGTCCTGACTTTC. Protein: CASSLRAMGANVLTF.

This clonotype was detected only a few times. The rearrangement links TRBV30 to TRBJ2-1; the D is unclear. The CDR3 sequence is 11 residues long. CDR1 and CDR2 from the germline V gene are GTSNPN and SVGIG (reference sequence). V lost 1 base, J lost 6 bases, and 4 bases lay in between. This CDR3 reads CAWSESNEQFF. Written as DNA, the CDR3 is TGTGCCTGGAGTGAAAGCAATGAGCAGTTCTTC.

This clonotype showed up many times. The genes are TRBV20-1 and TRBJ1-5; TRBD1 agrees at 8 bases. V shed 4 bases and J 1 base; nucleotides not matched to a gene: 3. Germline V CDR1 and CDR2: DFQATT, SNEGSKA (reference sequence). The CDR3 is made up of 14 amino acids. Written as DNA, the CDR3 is TGCAGTGCTACCCGACAGGGGAGCAATCAGCCCCAGCATTTT. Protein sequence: CSATRQGSNQPQHF.

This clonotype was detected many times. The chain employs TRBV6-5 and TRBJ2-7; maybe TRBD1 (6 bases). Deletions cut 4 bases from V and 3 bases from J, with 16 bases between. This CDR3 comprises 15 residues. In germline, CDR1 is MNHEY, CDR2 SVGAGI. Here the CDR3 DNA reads TGTGCCAGCAGTTCCCGACAGGAAAAGGACTACGAGCAGTACTTC. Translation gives CASSSRQEKDYEQYF.

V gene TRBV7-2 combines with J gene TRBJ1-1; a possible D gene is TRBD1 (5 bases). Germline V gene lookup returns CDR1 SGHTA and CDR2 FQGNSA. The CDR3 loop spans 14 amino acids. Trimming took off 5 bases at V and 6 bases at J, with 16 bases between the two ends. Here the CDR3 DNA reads TGTGCCAGCAGCCAAGAACGGGGCATCGCTGAAGCTTTCTTT. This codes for CASSQERGIAEAFF.

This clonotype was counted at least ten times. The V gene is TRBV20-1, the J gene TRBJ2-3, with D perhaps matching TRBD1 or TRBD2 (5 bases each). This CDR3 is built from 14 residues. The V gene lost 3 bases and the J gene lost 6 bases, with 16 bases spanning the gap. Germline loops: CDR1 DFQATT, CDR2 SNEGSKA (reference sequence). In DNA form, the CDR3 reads TGCAGTGCTAGCGCGGACTTGGGGGAGGATACGCAGTATTTT. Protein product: CSASADLGEDTQYF.

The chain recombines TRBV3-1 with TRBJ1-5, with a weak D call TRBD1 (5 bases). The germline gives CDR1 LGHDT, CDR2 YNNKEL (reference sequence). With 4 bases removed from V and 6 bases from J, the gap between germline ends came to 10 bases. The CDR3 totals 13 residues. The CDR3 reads CASSRLGGQPQHF. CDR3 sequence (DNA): TGTGCCAGCAGCCGACTGGGGGGTCAGCCCCAGCATTTT.